Following are 10 T cell receptor beta chains from one sample sequenced in a study of CD8 T cells in Susac syndrome. When the RNA was reverse transcribed, random hexamers were used with an input of about 0.5 to 1 ug. TCRdb itself ran the immunoSEQ multiplex PCR reads through MiXCR, one entry per CDR3 protein. Here the sample spans 150,000 to 200,000 distinct CDR3 sequences, around 94% being singletons. Sequencing was performed on CD4+ T cells from PBMCs. These TCRs come from a human donor with multiple sclerosis.

This chain uses TRBV29-1 with TRBJ2-7; 8 nucleotides agree with TRBD2. J lost 0 bases, V lost 8 bases, and 9 bases had no gene match. CDR1 is SQVTM and CDR2 is ANQGSEA in the germline V gene. The CDR3 contains 14 residues. Here the CDR3 reads CSLGVRGDSYEQYF. The CDR3 nucleotides read TGCAGCCTGGGAGTGCGGGGGGACTCCTACGAGCAGTACTTC.

The rearrangement uses TRBV15 and TRBJ1-1, with D possibly being TRBD1 (6 bases). CDR1 is LNHNV and CDR2 is YYDKDF in the germline V gene (reference sequence). There are 17 residues in the CDR3. With 0 bases removed from V and 1 base from J, the gap between germline ends came to 15 bases. DNA of the CDR3: TGTGCCACCAGCAGAGATAGGAGGGGGGGTAAGAACACTGAAGCTTTCTTT. Its translation: CATSRDRRGGKNTEAFF.

The chain recombines TRBV19 with TRBJ1-2; a weak D match, TRBD1 (5 bases). Trimming shortened V by 7 bases and J by 5 bases, and 20 bases separated the two germline ends. CDR3 length equals 15 residues. CDR1 and CDR2 from the germline V gene are LNHDA and SQIVND (reference sequence). CDR3 DNA: TGTGCCAGTATTGGAGGGGAGTCGGGGAAATATGGCTACACCTTC. This gives the protein CASIGGESGKYGYTF.

In this sample, this clonotype turned up once. One end of the junction fails to match germline, which may point to a read error. The chain employs TRBV2 and TRBJ1-2; TRBD1 matches 7 bases. Germline V gives CDR1 SNHLY, CDR2 FYNNEI. The CDR3 loop spans 14 amino acids. Here the CDR3 reads CTSRGQAGQKDHTF. CDR3 sequence (DNA): TGTACCAGCAGGGGCCAGGCGGGACAGAAGGACCACACCTTC.

The J gene is TRBJ1-2, the V gene TRBV4-2; D is unclear. V lost 3 bases, J lost 4 bases, and 18 bases lay in between. CDR1 is LGHNA, CDR2 YNFKEQ, per germline. The CDR3 contains 16 residues. The chain's CDR3 is CASSHLGEALSYGYTF. For the CDR3, the DNA is TGTGCCAGCAGCCACCTCGGAGAGGCCCTTAGCTATGGCTACACCTTC.

The gene calls are TRBV5-1 and TRBJ1-2, with TRBD1 matching 7 bases. Germline trimming cut 4 bases from V and 2 bases from J; bases unmatched to any gene: 8. CDR3 length: 15 residues. Germline CDR1 and CDR2: SGHRS and YFSETQ. The CDR3 spells CASSRQGGMNYGYTF. The CDR3 DNA reads TGCGCCAGCAGCAGACAAGGGGGCATGAACTATGGCTACACCTTC.

J is TRBJ1-2 and V is TRBV30, with TRBD1 matching over 7 bases. CDR1 and CDR2 (germline): GTSNPN, SVGIG (reference sequence). With 5 bases clipped from V and 1 base from J, the junction kept 16 bases outside the gene matches. CDR3 length: 17 amino acids. The CDR3, as DNA: TGTGCCTGGTCGGACCCAGGGACAGCCTCGATTAACTATGGCTACACCTTC. Translating gives CAWSDPGTASINYGYTF.

J is TRBJ1-3 and V is TRBV20-1; D gene unclear. This CDR3 contains 13 residues. CDR1 and CDR2 (germline): DFQATT, SNEGSKA (reference sequence). The V end was cut by 1 base, the J end by 2 bases, with 6 bases between. The CDR3 loop is CSARVVPGNTIYF. DNA for the CDR3: TGCAGTGCTAGAGTGGTCCCTGGAAACACCATATATTTT.

This sequence joins TRBV5-4 and TRBJ2-2; D is perhaps TRBD2 (7 bases). This CDR3 has 15 residues. V was shortened by 10 bases and J by 1 base, with 17 bases between the two germline ends. Germline V gene lookup returns CDR1 SGHNT and CDR2 YYREEE (reference sequence). For the CDR3, the DNA is TGTGCCTGTTTAGGGGGGGCGATGAACACCGGGGAGCTGTTTTTT. The encoded protein is CACLGGAMNTGELFF.

The chain is built from TRBV7-2 and TRBJ1-2; D perhaps matches TRBD1 (6 bases). The CDR3 loop spans 13 amino acids. Trimming cost V 5 bases and J 2 bases, with 9 bases left between them. CDR1 is SGHTA, CDR2 FQGNSA, per germline. The CDR3 reads CASSEDRNYGYTF. As DNA, the CDR3 is TGTGCCAGCAGCGAAGACAGGAACTATGGCTACACCTTC.